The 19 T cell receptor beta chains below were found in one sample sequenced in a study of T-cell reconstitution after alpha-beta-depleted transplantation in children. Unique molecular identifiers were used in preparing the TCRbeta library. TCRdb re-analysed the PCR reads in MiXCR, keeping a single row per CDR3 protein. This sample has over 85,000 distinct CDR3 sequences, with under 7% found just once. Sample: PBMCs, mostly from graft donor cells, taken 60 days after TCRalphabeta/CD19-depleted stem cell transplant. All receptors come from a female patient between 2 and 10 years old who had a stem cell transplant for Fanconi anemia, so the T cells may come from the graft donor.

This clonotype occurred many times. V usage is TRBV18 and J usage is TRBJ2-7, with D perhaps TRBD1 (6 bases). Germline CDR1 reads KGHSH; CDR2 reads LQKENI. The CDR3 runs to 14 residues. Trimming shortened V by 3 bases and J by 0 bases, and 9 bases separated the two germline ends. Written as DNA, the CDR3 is TGTGCCAGCTCACCCGGGACATACTCCTACGAGCAGTACTTC. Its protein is CASSPGTYSYEQYF.

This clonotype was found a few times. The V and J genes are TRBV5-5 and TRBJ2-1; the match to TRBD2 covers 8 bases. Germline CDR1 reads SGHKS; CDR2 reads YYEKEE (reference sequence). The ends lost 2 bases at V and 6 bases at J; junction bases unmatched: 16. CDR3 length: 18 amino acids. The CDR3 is CASSFLGVGGALVNEQFF. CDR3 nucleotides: TGTGCCAGCAGCTTTTTAGGGGTCGGGGGGGCCCTAGTCAATGAGCAGTTCTTC. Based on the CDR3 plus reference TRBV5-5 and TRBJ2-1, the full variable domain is DAGVTQSPTHLIKTRGQQVTLRCSPISGHKSVSWYQQVLGQGPQFIFQYYEKEERGRGNFPDRFSARQFPNYSSELNVNALLLGDSALYLCASSFLGVGGALVNEQFFGPGTRLTVL.

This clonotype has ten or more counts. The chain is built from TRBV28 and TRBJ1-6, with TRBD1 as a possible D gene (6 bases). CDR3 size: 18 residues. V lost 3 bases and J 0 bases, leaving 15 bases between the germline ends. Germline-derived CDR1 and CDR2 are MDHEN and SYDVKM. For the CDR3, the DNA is TGTGCCAGCAGTTTCGGGACACAAACAAGCTCCTATAATTCACCCCTCCACTTT. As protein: CASSFGTQTSSYNSPLHF.

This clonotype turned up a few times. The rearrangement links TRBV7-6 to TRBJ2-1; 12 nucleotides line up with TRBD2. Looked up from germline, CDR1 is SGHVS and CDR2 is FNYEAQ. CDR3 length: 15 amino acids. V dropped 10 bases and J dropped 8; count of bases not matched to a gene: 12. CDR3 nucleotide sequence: TGTGCCACCAAGACTAGCGGGGGCCTAGGAGATGAGCAGTTCTTC. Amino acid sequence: CATKTSGGLGDEQFF.

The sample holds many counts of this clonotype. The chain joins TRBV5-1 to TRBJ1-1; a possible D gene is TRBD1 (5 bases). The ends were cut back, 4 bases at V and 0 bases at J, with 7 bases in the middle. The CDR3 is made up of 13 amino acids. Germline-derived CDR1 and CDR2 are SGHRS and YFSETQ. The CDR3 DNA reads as TGCGCCAGCAGCATACAGGTGAACACTGAAGCTTTCTTT. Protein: CASSIQVNTEAFF.

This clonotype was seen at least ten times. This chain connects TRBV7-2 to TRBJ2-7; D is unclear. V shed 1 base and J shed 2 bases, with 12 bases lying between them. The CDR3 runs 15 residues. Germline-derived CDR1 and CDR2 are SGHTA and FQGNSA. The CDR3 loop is CASSLVSGFTYEQYF. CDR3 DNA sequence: TGTGCCAGCAGCTTAGTGTCAGGTTTTACCTACGAGCAGTACTTC.

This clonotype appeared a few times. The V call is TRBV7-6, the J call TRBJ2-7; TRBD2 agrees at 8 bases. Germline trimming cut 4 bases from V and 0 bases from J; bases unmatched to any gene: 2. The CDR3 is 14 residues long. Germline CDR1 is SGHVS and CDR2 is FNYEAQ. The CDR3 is CASSSRGGSYEQYF. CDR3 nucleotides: TGTGCCAGCAGCTCACGGGGGGGCTCCTACGAGCAGTACTTC.

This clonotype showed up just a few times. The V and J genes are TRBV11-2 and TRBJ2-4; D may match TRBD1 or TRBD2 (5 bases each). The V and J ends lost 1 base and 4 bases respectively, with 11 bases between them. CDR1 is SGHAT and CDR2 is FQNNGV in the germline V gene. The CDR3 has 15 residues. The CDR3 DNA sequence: TGTGCCAGCAGCTTAGCAGGGACCCAAAAAAACATTCAGTACTTC. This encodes CASSLAGTQKNIQYF.

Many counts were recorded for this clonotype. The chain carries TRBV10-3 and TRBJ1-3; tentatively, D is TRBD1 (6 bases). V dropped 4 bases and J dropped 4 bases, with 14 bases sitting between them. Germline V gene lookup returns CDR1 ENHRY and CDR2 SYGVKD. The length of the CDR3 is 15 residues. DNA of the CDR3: TGTGCCATCAGTGGGGGGCCCGTCCTCGGAAACACCATATATTTT. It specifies CAISGGPVLGNTIYF.

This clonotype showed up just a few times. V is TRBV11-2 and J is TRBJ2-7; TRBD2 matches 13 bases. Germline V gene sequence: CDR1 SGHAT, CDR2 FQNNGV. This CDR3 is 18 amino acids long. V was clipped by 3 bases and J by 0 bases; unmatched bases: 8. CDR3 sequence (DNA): TGTGCCAGCAGCTTCGGACTAGCGGGAGCGTCGAGCTCCTACGAGCAGTACTTC. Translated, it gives CASSFGLAGASSSYEQYF. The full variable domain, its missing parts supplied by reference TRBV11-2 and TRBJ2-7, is EAGVAQSPRYKIIEKRQSVAFWCNPISGHATLYWYQQILGQGPKLLIQFQNNGVVDDSQLPKDRFSAERLKGVDSTLKIQPAKLEDSAVYLCASSFGLAGASSSYEQYFGPGTRLTVT.

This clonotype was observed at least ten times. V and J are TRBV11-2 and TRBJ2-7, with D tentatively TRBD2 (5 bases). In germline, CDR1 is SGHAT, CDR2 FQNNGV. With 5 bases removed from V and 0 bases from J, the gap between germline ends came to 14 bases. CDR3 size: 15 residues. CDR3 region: CASSMKTRSSYEQYF. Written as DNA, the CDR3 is TGTGCCAGCAGCATGAAAACTAGGAGCTCCTACGAGCAGTACTTC.

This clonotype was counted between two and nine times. Written as DNA, the CDR3 is TGTGCCAGCAGCTCAGGATGGAACACCGGGGAGCTGTTTTTT. Translation gives CASSSGWNTGELFF. The chain uses TRBV7-9 and TRBJ2-2; D is unresolved. The CDR3 is made up of 14 amino acids. CDR1 SEHNR and CDR2 FQNEAQ come from the germline V gene (reference sequence). V was clipped by 4 bases and J by 1 base, with 7 bases between them.

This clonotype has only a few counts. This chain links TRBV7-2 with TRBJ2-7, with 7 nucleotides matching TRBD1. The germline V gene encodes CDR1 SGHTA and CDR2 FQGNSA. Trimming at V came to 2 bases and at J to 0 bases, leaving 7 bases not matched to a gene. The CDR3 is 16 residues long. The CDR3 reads CASSLFSRGSSYEQYF. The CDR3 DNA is TGTGCCAGCAGCTTATTTTCCAGGGGGAGCTCCTACGAGCAGTACTTC.

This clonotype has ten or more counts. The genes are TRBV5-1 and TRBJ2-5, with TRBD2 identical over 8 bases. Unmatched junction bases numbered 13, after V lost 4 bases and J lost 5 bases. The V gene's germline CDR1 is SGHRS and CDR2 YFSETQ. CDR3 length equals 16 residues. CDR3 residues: CASSRTTSGLWETQYF. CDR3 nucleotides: TGCGCCAGCAGCCGAACCACTAGCGGTTTGTGGGAGACCCAGTACTTC.

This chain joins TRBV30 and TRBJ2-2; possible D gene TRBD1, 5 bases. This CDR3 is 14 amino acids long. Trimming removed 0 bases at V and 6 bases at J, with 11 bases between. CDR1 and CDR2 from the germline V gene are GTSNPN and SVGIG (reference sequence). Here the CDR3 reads CAWSVLSGPGELFF. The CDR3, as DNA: TGTGCCTGGAGTGTACTGTCAGGGCCCGGGGAGCTGTTTTTT.

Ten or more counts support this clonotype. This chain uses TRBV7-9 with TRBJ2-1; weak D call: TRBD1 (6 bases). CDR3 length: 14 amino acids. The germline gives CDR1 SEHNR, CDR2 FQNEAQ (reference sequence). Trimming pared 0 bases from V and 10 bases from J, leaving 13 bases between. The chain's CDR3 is CASSLASGQIEQFF. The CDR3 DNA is TGTGCCAGCAGCTTAGCCTCGGGACAAATCGAGCAGTTCTTC. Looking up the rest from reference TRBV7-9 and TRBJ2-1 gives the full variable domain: DTGVSQNPRHKITKRGQNVTFRCDPISEHNRLYWYRQTLGQGPEFLTYFQNEAQLEKSRLLSDRFSAERPKGSFSTLEIQRTEQGDSAMYLCASSLASGQIEQFFGPGTRLTVL.

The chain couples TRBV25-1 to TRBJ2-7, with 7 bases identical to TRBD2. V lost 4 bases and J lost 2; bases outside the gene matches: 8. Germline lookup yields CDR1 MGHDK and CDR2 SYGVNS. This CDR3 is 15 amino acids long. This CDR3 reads CASSGPSSGTYEQYF. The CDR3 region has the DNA TGTGCCAGCAGTGGACCCTCCAGCGGGACCTACGAGCAGTACTTC.

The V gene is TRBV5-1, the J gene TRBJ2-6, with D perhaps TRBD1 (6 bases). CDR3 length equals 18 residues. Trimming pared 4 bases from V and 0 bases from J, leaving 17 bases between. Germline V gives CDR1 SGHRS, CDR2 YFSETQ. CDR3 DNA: TGCGCCAGCAGCCATAGTGGGGGCGCGAACTCTGGGGCCAACGTCCTGACTTTC. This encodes CASSHSGGANSGANVLTF.

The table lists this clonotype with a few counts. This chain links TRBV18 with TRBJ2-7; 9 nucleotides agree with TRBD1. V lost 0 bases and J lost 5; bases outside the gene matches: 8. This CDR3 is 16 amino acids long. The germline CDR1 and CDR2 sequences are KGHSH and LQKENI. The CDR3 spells CASSPPNGQGKNEQYF. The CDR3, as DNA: TGTGCCAGCTCACCACCGAATGGACAGGGGAAGAACGAGCAGTACTTC.